The 32 T cell receptor beta chains presented below share a single source sample, sequenced in a study of blood T cell repertoires in COVID-19. The protocol was immunoSEQ multiplex PCR, while the TCRdb copy is restricted to in-frame clones and leaves out a portion. The table has about 210,000 clones, 65% to 90% seen once. Sample: PBMCs or T cells enriched from blood (not recorded which). These receptor sequences come from a woman between 45 and 60 years old with acute COVID-19.

V gene TRBV2 combines with J gene TRBJ2-1, with TRBD2 as a possible D gene (6 bases). The CDR3 consists of 11 residues. The germline CDR1 and CDR2 sequences are SNHLY and FYNNEI. V was shortened by 6 bases and J by 15 bases, with 15 bases between the two germline ends. The DNA of the CDR3 is TGTGCCAGCAGCGAGGGACTCTTGGGGTTCTTC. It codes for CASSEGLLGFF.

This chain uses TRBV19 with TRBJ1-2, with 8 nucleotides matching TRBD1. Trimming removed 7 bases from V and 2 bases from J; junction bases left unmatched: 6. The germline V gene encodes CDR1 LNHDA and CDR2 SQIVND (reference sequence). The CDR3 is made up of 14 amino acids. The DNA of the CDR3 is TGTGCCAGTACCAGGACAGGGACCAACTATGGCTACACCTTC. Protein: CASTRTGTNYGYTF.

The chain has TRBV4-1 and TRBJ1-1; D possibly corresponds to TRBD1 (6 bases). Germline V gene sequence: CDR1 MGHRA, CDR2 YSYEKL. This CDR3 region has 13 residues. V lost 2 bases to trimming and J lost 9 bases, with 13 bases between them. The CDR3 loop is CASSQLPGTKAFF. DNA for the CDR3: TGCGCCAGCAGCCAACTGCCCGGGACAAAAGCTTTCTTT.

The V call is TRBV5-1, the J call TRBJ2-3, with TRBD1 matching 7 bases. There are 17 residues in the CDR3. Losses at the gene ends were 0 bases for V and 2 bases for J; bases not matched to a gene: 9. Germline V gives CDR1 SGHRS, CDR2 YFSETQ. The CDR3 protein is CASSLGQGPGVTDTQYF. In DNA form, the CDR3 reads TGCGCCAGCAGCTTGGGACAGGGTCCTGGGGTCACAGATACGCAGTATTTT.

V gene TRBV28 combines with J gene TRBJ1-2; perhaps TRBD1 as D (5 bases). Germline V lookup: CDR1 MDHEN, CDR2 SYDVKM. Deletions cut 8 bases from V and 4 bases from J, with 17 bases between. The CDR3 length is 14 residues. For the CDR3, the DNA is TGTGCCAGCCACCCGTTAGGGGCGACCTATGGCTACACCTTC. Protein product: CASHPLGATYGYTF.

The CDR3 loop is CASSDLLAGGTDTQYF. The DNA for the CDR3 is TGTGCCAGCAGCGACCTACTAGCGGGGGGGACAGATACGCAGTATTTT. The chain combines TRBV9 with TRBJ2-3; 13 nucleotides line up with TRBD2. The CDR3 loop spans 16 amino acids. The germline CDR1 and CDR2 sequences are SGDLS and YYNGEE. V shed 3 bases and J 3 bases; nucleotides not matched to a gene: 4.

J is TRBJ2-1 and V is TRBV4-2; TRBD2 might be the D (6 bases). CDR3 length: 13 amino acids. The germline V gene has CDR1 LGHNA and CDR2 YNFKEQ. Between the trimmed V and J ends, which lost 2 bases and 10 bases, there was a span of 12 bases. This CDR3 is CASSQLGRWEQFF. In DNA form, the CDR3 reads TGTGCCAGCAGCCAATTAGGGAGGTGGGAGCAGTTCTTC.

The rearrangement links TRBV5-4 to TRBJ1-2; D uncertain. Per germline, CDR1 SGHNT and CDR2 YYREEE (reference sequence). The CDR3 length is 14 residues. V was trimmed by 5 bases and J by 5 bases, leaving 16 bases between them. The CDR3 sequence is CASRPNWEGYGYTF. CDR3 nucleotides: TGTGCCAGCAGACCTAACTGGGAGGGATATGGCTACACCTTC.

This rearrangement joins TRBV28 to TRBJ2-3; perhaps TRBD2 as D (5 bases). CDR3 length: 15 residues. Germline values: CDR1 MDHEN, CDR2 SYDVKM. Trimming left V 3 bases short and J 2 bases short, with 12 bases between. For the CDR3, the DNA is TGTGCCAGCAGTTTGATTCCCGGGGACACAGATACGCAGTATTTT. This codes for CASSLIPGDTDTQYF.

The chain recombines TRBV7-2 with TRBJ1-3; weak D call: TRBD1 (6 bases). The CDR3 extends over 17 amino acids. The germline gives CDR1 SGHTA, CDR2 FQGNSA. Trimming removed 5 bases from V and 4 bases from J, with 21 bases in between. CDR3 loop: CASSPIPPGTTGNTIYF. DNA of the CDR3: TGTGCCAGCAGCCCTATCCCCCCCGGGACAACAGGAAACACCATATATTTT.

The chain couples TRBV7-2 to TRBJ2-7; tentatively, D is TRBD2 (6 bases). Looked up from germline, CDR1 is SGHTA and CDR2 is FQGNSA. Deletions cut 2 bases from V and 5 bases from J, with 10 bases between. The CDR3 is made up of 13 amino acids. The CDR3 region is CASSLSGLNEQYF. CDR3 DNA: TGTGCCAGCAGCTTAAGCGGGCTCAACGAGCAGTACTTC.

V is TRBV19 and J is TRBJ2-7; D perhaps matches TRBD1 (6 bases). Germline V gene sequence: CDR1 LNHDA, CDR2 SQIVND (reference sequence). V was shortened by 4 bases and J by 5 bases, with 15 bases between the two germline ends. This CDR3 comprises 14 residues. This CDR3 reads CASSTMTGTNEQYF. CDR3 sequence (DNA): TGTGCCAGTAGTACCATGACAGGTACGAACGAGCAGTACTTC.

The rearrangement links TRBV28 to TRBJ2-5; 11 nucleotides agree with TRBD2. Germline V gene sequence: CDR1 MDHEN, CDR2 SYDVKM. The CDR3 has 15 residues. V shed 6 bases, J shed 6 bases, and the junction held 9 bases outside the gene matches. CDR3: CASRPGTSGWKTQYF. CDR3 in DNA: TGTGCCAGCAGGCCCGGGACTAGCGGATGGAAGACCCAGTACTTC.

The sample holds one count of this clone. The chain uses TRBV6-2 or TRBV6-3 and TRBJ2-7, with 8 bases fitting TRBD1. With V trimmed by 0 bases and J by 4 bases, 5 bases remained unmatched. Germline V gives CDR1 MNHEY, CDR2 SVGEGT. This CDR3 has 15 residues. The CDR3 DNA sequence: TGTGCCAGCAGTTACTCTTGGACAGGGCGGTACGAGCAGTACTTC. Its protein product is CASSYSWTGRYEQYF.

This clone was picked up one time. V gene TRBV9 combines with J gene TRBJ2-1; 13 nucleotides agree with TRBD2. CDR1 and CDR2 (germline): SGDLS, YYNGEE. Trimming cost V 4 bases and J 6 bases; bases outside gene matches: 7. CDR3 size: 16 residues. CDR3 DNA sequence: TGTGCCAGCAGCCAAACGACTAGCGGGGGGACCAATGAGCAGTTCTTC. It encodes CASSQTTSGGTNEQFF.

This chain links TRBV29-1 with TRBJ2-3, with TRBD2 matching 9 bases. The V gene's germline CDR1 is SQVTM and CDR2 ANQGSEA. The trim removed 0 bases at V and 11 bases at J, leaving 9 bases unmatched. CDR3 length: 14 residues. CDR3 residues: CSVEEGVGGRVQYF. The CDR3 DNA sequence: TGCAGCGTTGAAGAAGGGGTTGGCGGGAGGGTGCAGTATTTT.

The rearrangement uses TRBV6-5 and TRBJ2-3, with D possibly being TRBD2 (6 bases). CDR3 size: 14 residues. V shed 5 bases and J shed 5 bases, with 14 bases lying between them. Germline CDR1 reads MNHEY; CDR2 reads SVGAGI. CDR3 amino acids: CASSTSRGIDTQYF. The CDR3 nucleotides are TGTGCCAGCAGTACTAGCCGGGGAATAGATACGCAGTATTTT.

The chain combines TRBV5-1 with TRBJ2-7, with a possible D match to TRBD1 (5 bases). The CDR3 loop spans 15 amino acids. The V gene lost 0 bases and the J gene lost 9 bases, with 19 bases spanning the gap. Germline V CDR1 and CDR2: SGHRS, YFSETQ. CDR3 residues: CASSLAGRGPVGQYF. CDR3 in DNA: TGCGCCAGCAGCTTGGCCGGTAGGGGCCCGGTAGGGCAGTACTTC.

The gene calls are TRBV18 and TRBJ2-3; 15 bases match TRBD2. Germline V lookup: CDR1 KGHSH, CDR2 LQKENI. Trimming at V came to 0 bases and at J to 3 bases, leaving 4 bases not matched to a gene. CDR3 length equals 18 residues. CDR3 sequence reads: CASSPPGLAGGVTDTQYF. The CDR3 DNA sequence: TGTGCCAGCTCACCACCAGGACTAGCGGGAGGGGTGACAGATACGCAGTATTTT.

This clone was observed a few times. This chain links TRBV28 with TRBJ1-2, with 12 positions matching TRBD1. CDR3 length equals 17 residues. V was pared by 4 bases and J by 0 bases, with 6 bases of the junction left unmatched. CDR1 and CDR2 (germline): MDHEN, SYDVKM. The CDR3 sequence: CASSSRDRGRTNYGYTF. The CDR3 DNA reads as TGTGCCAGCAGTTCCCGGGACAGGGGGCGGACTAACTATGGCTACACCTTC.

This clone was observed a few times. The genes are TRBV18 and TRBJ2-2, with D unresolved. Between the trimmed V and J ends, which lost 5 bases and 6 bases, there was a span of 13 bases. The CDR3 sequence is 14 residues long. Germline CDR1 is KGHSH and CDR2 is LQKENI. CDR3 amino acids: CASSSLSRAGELFF. In DNA, the CDR3 is TGTGCCAGCTCATCCCTCAGCCGGGCCGGGGAGCTGTTTTTT.

The genes are TRBV28 and TRBJ2-1, with a weak D call TRBD1 (6 bases). In germline, CDR1 is MDHEN, CDR2 SYDVKM. The CDR3 has 17 amino acids. Trimming pared 2 bases from V and 5 bases from J, leaving 19 bases between. CDR3 loop: CASSLRDTWGTHNEQFF. Here the CDR3 DNA reads TGTGCCAGCAGTTTAAGGGACACTTGGGGCACACACAATGAGCAGTTCTTC. The full variable domain, rest sourced from reference TRBV28 and TRBJ2-1, is DVKVTQSSRYLVKRTGEKVFLECVQDMDHENMFWYRQDPGLGLRLIYFSYDVKMKEKGDIPEGYSVSREKKERFSLILESASTNQTSMYLCASSLRDTWGTHNEQFFGPGTRLTVL.

The chain is built from TRBV4-2 and TRBJ1-6; D is possibly TRBD1 (5 bases). CDR3 size: 14 residues. The germline V gene has CDR1 LGHNA and CDR2 YNFKEQ. Trimming stripped 2 bases from V and 7 bases from J, with 9 bases between. This chain's CDR3 is CASSQQGQNSPLHF. The CDR3 nucleotides read TGTGCCAGCAGCCAACAGGGTCAAAATTCACCCCTCCACTTT.

The chain couples TRBV2 to TRBJ2-5; the D is unclear. CDR1 is SNHLY, CDR2 FYNNEI, per germline. The CDR3 has 12 residues. V was pared by 6 bases and J by 1 base, with 6 bases between. The CDR3 loop is CASRLGQETQYF. CDR3 in DNA: TGTGCCAGCAGGCTCGGCCAAGAGACCCAGTACTTC.

This clone was seen more than once but under ten times. DNA of the CDR3: TGTGCCAGCGCGCTAGAGCCGGGCGGGGAGCTGTTTTTT. Translated, it gives CASALEPGGELFF. The chain carries TRBV2 and TRBJ2-2; the D is unclear. The CDR3 runs to 13 residues. Germline CDR1 SNHLY, CDR2 FYNNEI. Trimming cost V 8 bases and J 7 bases, with 14 bases left between them.

The chain recombines TRBV7-2 with TRBJ2-5; possibly TRBD1 for D (5 bases). The germline gives CDR1 SGHTA, CDR2 FQGNSA. CDR3 length: 14 amino acids. Trimming shortened V by 5 bases and J by 2 bases, and 12 bases separated the two germline ends. CDR3 in amino acids: CASSLGAGQETQYF. The CDR3 DNA is TGTGCCAGCAGCCTGGGTGCAGGGCAAGAGACCCAGTACTTC.

The V and J genes are TRBV5-1 and TRBJ1-4; TRBD1 might be the D (6 bases). The CDR3 consists of 15 residues. Trimming removed 4 bases from V and 4 bases from J, with 14 bases in between. Germline-derived CDR1 and CDR2 are SGHRS and YFSETQ. The CDR3 spells CASSPRGGVNEKLFF. CDR3 DNA: TGCGCCAGCAGCCCTCGGGGGGGCGTTAATGAAAAACTGTTTTTT.

There are a few counts of this clone. The genes are TRBV29-1 and TRBJ1-2; D is undetermined. Between the trimmed V and J ends, which lost 0 bases and 3 bases, there was a span of 11 bases. The CDR3 sequence is 14 residues long. Germline values: CDR1 SQVTM, CDR2 ANQGSEA. CDR3 loop: CSVEETGKHYGYTF. The CDR3 DNA sequence: TGCAGCGTTGAAGAAACCGGGAAGCACTATGGCTACACCTTC.

This clone came up once. The chain joins TRBV6-5 to TRBJ2-3; a weak D match, TRBD2 (6 bases). V dropped 5 bases and J dropped 5 bases, with 17 bases sitting between them. Per the germline V gene, CDR1 is MNHEY and CDR2 is SVGAGI. The CDR3 is 15 amino acids. The CDR3 bases are TGTGCCAGCAGTCCGCTTGGGGGGAAGGGAGATACGCAGTATTTT. Protein sequence: CASSPLGGKGDTQYF.

This chain connects TRBV28 to TRBJ1-1; D gene uncertain. Germline V lookup: CDR1 MDHEN, CDR2 SYDVKM. Trimming shortened V by 5 bases and J by 5 bases, and 12 bases separated the two germline ends. This CDR3 spans 13 amino acids. The CDR3, as DNA: TGTGCCAGCAGTAGCTTCGGTGGTACTGAAGCTTTCTTT. This encodes CASSSFGGTEAFF.

This clone was recorded once. The V call is TRBV7-2, the J call TRBJ2-3; D may be TRBD2 (6 bases). Germline values: CDR1 SGHTA, CDR2 FQGNSA. With 5 bases removed from V and 2 bases from J, the gap between germline ends came to 14 bases. This CDR3 has 15 residues. In DNA form, the CDR3 reads TGTGCCAGCAGCCCCGGGACTGCCCTCACAGATACGCAGTATTTT. Protein: CASSPGTALTDTQYF. Supplemented by reference TRBV7-2 and TRBJ2-3, the full variable domain reads GAGVSQSPSNKVTEKGKDVELRCDPISGHTALYWYRQSLGQGLEFLIYFQGNSAPDKSGLPSDRFSAERTGGSVSTLTIQRTQQEDSAVYLCASSPGTALTDTQYFGPGTRLTVL.

This clone was observed a handful of times. The rearrangement links TRBV7-2 to TRBJ1-6; tentatively, D is TRBD1 (5 bases). The CDR3 spans 15 residues. V lost 7 bases to trimming and J lost 7 bases, with 17 bases between them. The V gene's germline CDR1 is SGHTA and CDR2 FQGNSA. CDR3 nucleotides: TGTGCCAGCACCCCGGGGGGGGTGTCCAATTCACCCCTCCACTTT. This encodes CASTPGGVSNSPLHF.